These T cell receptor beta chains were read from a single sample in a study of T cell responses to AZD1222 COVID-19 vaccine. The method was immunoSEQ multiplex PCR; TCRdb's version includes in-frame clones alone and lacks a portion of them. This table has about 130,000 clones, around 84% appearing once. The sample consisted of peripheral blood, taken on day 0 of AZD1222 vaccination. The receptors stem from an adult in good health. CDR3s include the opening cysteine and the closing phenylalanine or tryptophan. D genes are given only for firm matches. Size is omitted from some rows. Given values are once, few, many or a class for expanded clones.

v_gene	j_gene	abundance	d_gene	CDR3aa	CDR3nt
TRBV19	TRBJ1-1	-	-	CASRGSLTRNTEAFF	TGTGCCAGTAGAGGGTCCCTTACGAGGAACACTGAAGCTTTCTTT
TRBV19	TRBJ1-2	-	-	CASSIVSGDYGYTF	TGTGCCAGTAGTATAGTTTCCGGGGACTATGGCTACACCTTC
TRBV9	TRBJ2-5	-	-	CASSGTGRQSLRETQYF	TGTGCCAGCAGCGGAACTGGGAGACAGTCCCTCCGAGAGACCCAGTACTTC
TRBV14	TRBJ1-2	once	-	CASSQDWGGIDGYTF	TGTGCCAGCAGCCAAGACTGGGGGGGTATTGATGGCTACACCTTC
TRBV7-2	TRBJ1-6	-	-	CASSLIGGGRYNSPLHF	TGTGCCAGCAGCTTAATCGGAGGCGGGCGGTATAATTCACCCCTCCACTTT
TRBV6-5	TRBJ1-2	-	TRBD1	CASSSGDRAYGYTF	TGTGCCAGCAGCTCTGGGGACAGGGCCTATGGCTACACCTTC
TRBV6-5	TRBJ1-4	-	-	CASSRTWDGSEKLFF	TGTGCCAGCAGTCGCACGTGGGACGGTAGTGAAAAACTGTTTTTT
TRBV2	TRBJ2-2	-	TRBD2	CASSPTSRDTGELFF	TGTGCCAGCAGCCCGACTAGCCGAGACACCGGGGAGCTGTTTTTT
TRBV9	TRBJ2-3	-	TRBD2	CASSTGTSGGSDTQYF	TGTGCCAGCAGCACTGGGACTAGCGGGGGTTCAGATACGCAGTATTTT
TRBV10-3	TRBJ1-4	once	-	CAISASDRPNEKLFF	TGTGCCATCAGTGCGTCGGACAGACCTAATGAAAAACTGTTTTTT
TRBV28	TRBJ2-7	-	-	CASSYPGTNSYEQYF	TGTGCCAGCAGTTATCCAGGAACAAATTCCTACGAGCAGTACTTC
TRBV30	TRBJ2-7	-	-	CAWSFSTIEQYF	TGTGCCTGGAGCTTTTCAACAATCGAGCAGTACTTC
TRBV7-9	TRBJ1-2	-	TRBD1	CASSSNRGGYTF	TGTGCCAGCAGCTCCAACAGGGGTGGCTACACCTTC
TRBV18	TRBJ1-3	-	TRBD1	CASSFGTGASGNTIYF	TGTGCCAGCTCCTTTGGGACAGGAGCCTCTGGAAACACCATATATTTT
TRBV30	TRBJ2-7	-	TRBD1	CAWSVQGAYEQYF	TGTGCCTGGAGTGTCCAGGGGGCCTACGAGCAGTACTTC
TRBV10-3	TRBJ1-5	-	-	CAISDPHYSNQPQHF	TGTGCCATCAGTGACCCGCACTATAGCAATCAGCCCCAGCATTTT
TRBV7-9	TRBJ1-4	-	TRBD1	CASSRDRGEKLFF	TGTGCCAGCAGCCGCGACAGGGGGGAAAAACTGTTTTTT
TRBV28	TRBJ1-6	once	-	CASTDGWSPLHF	TGTGCCAGCACCGACGGTTGGTCACCCCTCCACTTT
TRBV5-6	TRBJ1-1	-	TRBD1	CASSLLGQGKGTEAFF	TGTGCCAGCAGCCTCTTGGGACAGGGAAAAGGAACTGAAGCTTTCTTT
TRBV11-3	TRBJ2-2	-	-	CASSLGGGRKADTGELFF	TGTGCCAGCAGCTTAGGGGGAGGCAGGAAGGCTGACACCGGGGAGCTGTTTTTT
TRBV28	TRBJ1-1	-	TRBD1	CASSPIPGQTQNTEAFF	TGTGCCAGCAGCCCTATTCCGGGACAGACCCAGAACACTGAAGCTTTCTTT
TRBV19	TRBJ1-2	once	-	CASSSFYGYTF	TGTGCCAGTAGTTCATTCTATGGCTACACCTTC
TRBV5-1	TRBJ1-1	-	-	CASSLERLNTEAFF	TGCGCCAGCAGCTTGGAACGGTTGAACACTGAAGCTTTCTTT
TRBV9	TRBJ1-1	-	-	CASSVAGMNTEAFF	TGTGCCAGCAGCGTAGCAGGGATGAACACTGAAGCTTTCTTT
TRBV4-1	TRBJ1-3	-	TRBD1	CASSPTGDHRSGNTIYF	TGCGCCAGCAGCCCCACAGGGGACCACCGCTCTGGAAACACCATATATTTT
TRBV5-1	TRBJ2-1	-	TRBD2	CASSLGTLAASYNEQFF	TGCGCCAGCAGCTTGGGGACACTAGCGGCCTCCTACAATGAGCAGTTCTTC
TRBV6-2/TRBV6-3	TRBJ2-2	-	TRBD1	CASSATGEGGELFF	TGTGCCAGCAGCGCGACAGGGGAAGGCGGGGAGCTGTTTTTT
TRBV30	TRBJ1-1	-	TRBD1	CAWGTGGGFGAFF	TGTGCCTGGGGGACAGGGGGCGGATTTGGAGCTTTCTTT
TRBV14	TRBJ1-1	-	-	CASSHLDGYEAFF	TGTGCCAGCAGCCATTTGGACGGCTATGAAGCTTTCTTT
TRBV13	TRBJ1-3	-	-	CASSLGYSGNTIYF	TGTGCCAGCAGCTTAGGGTACTCTGGAAACACCATATATTTT
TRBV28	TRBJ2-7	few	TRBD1	CASSSSGTVDEQYF	TGTGCCAGCAGTTCCTCCGGGACAGTTGATGAGCAGTACTTC
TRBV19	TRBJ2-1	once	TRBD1	CASSNLKGQKNNEQFF	TGTGCCAGTAGTAACCTAAAGGGACAGAAAAACAATGAGCAGTTCTTC
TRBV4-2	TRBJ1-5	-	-	CASSPDTIPDGNQPQHF	TGTGCCAGCAGCCCGGACACAATACCAGATGGCAATCAGCCCCAGCATTTT
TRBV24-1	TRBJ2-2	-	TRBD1	CATSALRPSQGFNTGELFF	TGTGCCACCAGTGCTCTCCGACCCTCACAGGGGTTCAACACCGGGGAGCTGTTTTTT
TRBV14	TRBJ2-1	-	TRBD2	CASSQVRAGNNEQFF	TGTGCCAGCAGCCAAGTTCGAGCGGGGAACAATGAGCAGTTCTTC
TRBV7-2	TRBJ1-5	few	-	CASSINKGVNQPQHF	TGTGCCAGCAGCATTAACAAAGGGGTCAATCAGCCCCAGCATTTT
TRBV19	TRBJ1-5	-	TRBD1	CATQERQGGNQPQHF	TGTGCCACACAGGAACGACAGGGGGGGAATCAGCCCCAGCATTTT
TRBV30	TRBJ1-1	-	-	CAWNRQNTEAFF	TGTGCCTGGAACAGGCAAAACACTGAAGCTTTCTTT
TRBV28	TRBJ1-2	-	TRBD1	CASRTLQGASNYGYTF	TGTGCCAGCAGGACCTTACAGGGGGCGTCAAACTATGGCTACACCTTC
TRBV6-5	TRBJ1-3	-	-	CASSSPGLGNTIYF	TGTGCCAGCAGCTCCCCTGGTCTTGGAAACACCATATATTTT
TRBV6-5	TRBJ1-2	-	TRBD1	CASSTPPTGNYGYTF	TGTGCCAGCAGTACCCCACCGACAGGGAACTATGGCTACACCTTC
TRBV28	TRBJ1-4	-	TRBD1	CASSLNLKGQVKGTNEKLFF	TGTGCCAGCAGTCTCAACCTTAAGGGACAGGTTAAGGGAACTAATGAAAAACTGTTTTTT
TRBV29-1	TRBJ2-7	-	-	CSVEDRGYEQYF	TGCAGCGTTGAAGATAGAGGCTACGAGCAGTACTTC
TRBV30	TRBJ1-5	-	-	CAWSVGGNGNQPQHF	TGTGCCTGGAGTGTCGGGGGGAATGGCAATCAGCCCCAGCATTTT
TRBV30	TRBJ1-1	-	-	CAWRYRVAEAFF	TGTGCCTGGCGGTACAGGGTAGCTGAAGCTTTCTTT
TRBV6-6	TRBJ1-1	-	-	CASSSSVNTEAFF	TGTGCCAGCAGTTCATCGGTGAACACTGAAGCTTTCTTT
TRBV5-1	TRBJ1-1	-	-	CASSALGGNTEAFF	TGCGCCAGCAGCGCCTTGGGGGGGAACACTGAAGCTTTCTTT
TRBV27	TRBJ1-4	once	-	CASKWDARNEKLFF	TGTGCCAGCAAATGGGACGCGAGAAATGAAAAACTGTTTTTT